Listed below are T cell receptor beta chains from one sample, sequenced in a study of OX40 agonist ivuxolimab in advanced cancers. Method: immunoSEQ multiplex PCR; TCRdb's copy keeps in-frame clones and lacks some. The table has some 80,000 clones, 90% to 95% seen once. The material sequenced was CD4+ or CD8+ T cells sorted from blood, taken in a trial of the OX40 agonist ivuxolimab. The receptors were gathered from an adult with an advanced solid tumor such as melanoma, head and neck, liver or kidney cancer. The CDR3 runs from the conserved cysteine through the conserved F or W.

>TRBJ2-7|TRBV27
CASSLSVGTYHYEQYF
>TRBJ2-2|TRBV4-1
CASSPGQGATGELFF
>TRBJ2-7|TRBV4-1
CASSQDRGGTYEQYF
>TRBJ1-3|TRBV9
CASSERQDLSGNTIYF
>TRBJ1-1|TRBV23-1
CASSHLEGQMNTEAFF
>TRBJ2-6|TRBV27
CASSPLQGAPSGANVLTF
>TRBJ1-1|TRBV7-9
CASSSPGRMNTEAFF
>TRBJ2-3|TRBV7-2
CASIDRVNTQYF
>TRBJ2-7|TRBV7-8
CASSSKSWGQGGYEQYF
>TRBJ1-2|TRBV19
CASSPDSNYGYTF
>TRBJ2-5|TRBV27
CASSLWRQETQYF
>TRBJ2-7|TRBV21-1
CASSKEGDPYEQYF
>TRBJ2-7|TRBV10-3
CAAGQGVSYEQYF
>TRBJ2-5|TRBV4-1
CASSQLAGEGETQYF
>TRBJ2-7|TRBV9
CASSVEGQGSTYEQYF
>TRBJ1-2|TRBV6-6
CASNPPGDYGYTF
>TRBJ2-7|TRBV19
CASSISHQSSYEQYF
>TRBJ2-7|TRBV4-1
CASSQERGLAAYEQYF
>TRBJ2-2|TRBV11-2
CASSSNRAGELFF
>TRBJ1-3|TRBV11-2
CASSLDIGISGNTIYF
>TRBJ2-5|TRBV6-6
CASSGDRGLMETQYF
>TRBJ2-1|TRBV6-4
CATGLGQTYNEQFF
>TRBJ2-7|TRBV19
CASRGQGALYEQYF
>TRBJ2-1|TRBV4-3
CASSHSGSTYNEQFF
>TRBJ2-1|TRBV5-4
CASSFGGGVDEQFF
>TRBJ2-5|TRBV4-1
CASSQDLGFVKTQYF
>TRBJ2-7|TRBV7-9
CASSSGTGAYEQYF
>TRBJ1-1|TRBV7-2
CATLDEGIEAFF
>TRBJ2-1|TRBV5-1
CASSSSNEQFF
>TRBJ1-1|TRBV6-5
CASSPGQGEGSEAFF
>TRBJ1-2|TRBV27
CASSLRQEAGYTF
>TRBJ2-3|TRBV29-1
CSAIGGFTDTQYF
>TRBJ1-2|TRBV6-6
CASSYWTGYNYGYTF
>TRBJ2-7|TRBV9
CASSTLGTAAYEQYF
>TRBJ2-3|TRBV6-4
CASSDFLNGDTQYF
>TRBJ1-1|TRBV7-2
CASSPWGNTEAFF
>TRBJ2-1|TRBV4-3
CASSQDRGYEQFF
>TRBJ2-1|TRBV10-2
CASSGARWHNEQFF
>NA|TRBV7-6
CASSLGTSFGSYEQYF
>TRBJ1-5|TRBV6-6
CASQTYSNQPQHF